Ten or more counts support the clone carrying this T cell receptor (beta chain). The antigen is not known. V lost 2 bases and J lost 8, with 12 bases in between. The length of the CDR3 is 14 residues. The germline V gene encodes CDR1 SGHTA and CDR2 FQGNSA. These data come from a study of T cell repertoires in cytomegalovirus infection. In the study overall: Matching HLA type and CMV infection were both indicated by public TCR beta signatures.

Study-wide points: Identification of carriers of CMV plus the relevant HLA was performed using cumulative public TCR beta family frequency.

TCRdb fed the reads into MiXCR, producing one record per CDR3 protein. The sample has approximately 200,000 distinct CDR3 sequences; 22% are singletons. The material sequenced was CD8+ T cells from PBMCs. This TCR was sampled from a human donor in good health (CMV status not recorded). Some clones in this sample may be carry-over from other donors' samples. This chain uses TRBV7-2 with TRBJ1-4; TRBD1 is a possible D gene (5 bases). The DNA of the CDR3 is TGTGCCAGCAGCTTACATCTCGGGGGGGAAAAACTGTTTTTT. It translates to CASSLHLGGEKLFF.